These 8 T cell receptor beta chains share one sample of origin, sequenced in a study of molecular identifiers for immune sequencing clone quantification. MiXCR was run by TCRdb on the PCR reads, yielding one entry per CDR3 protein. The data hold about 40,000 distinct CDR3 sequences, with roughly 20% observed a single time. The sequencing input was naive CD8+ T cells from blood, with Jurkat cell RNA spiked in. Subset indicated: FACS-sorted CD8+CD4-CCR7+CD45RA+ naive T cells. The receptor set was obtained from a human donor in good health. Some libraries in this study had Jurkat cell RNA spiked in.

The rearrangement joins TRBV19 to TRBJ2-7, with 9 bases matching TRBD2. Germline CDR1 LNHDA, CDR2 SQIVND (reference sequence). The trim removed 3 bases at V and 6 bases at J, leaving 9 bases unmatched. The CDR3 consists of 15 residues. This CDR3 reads CASSMIAGVSGEQYF. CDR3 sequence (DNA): TGTGCCAGTAGTATGATAGCGGGAGTATCGGGCGAGCAGTACTTC.

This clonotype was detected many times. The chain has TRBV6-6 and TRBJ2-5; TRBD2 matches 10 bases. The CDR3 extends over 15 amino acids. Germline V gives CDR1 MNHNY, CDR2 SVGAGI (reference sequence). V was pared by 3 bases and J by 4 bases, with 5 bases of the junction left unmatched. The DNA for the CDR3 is TGTGCCAGCAGTTATCCTAGCGGGAGAGGAGAGACCCAGTACTTC. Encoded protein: CASSYPSGRGETQYF.

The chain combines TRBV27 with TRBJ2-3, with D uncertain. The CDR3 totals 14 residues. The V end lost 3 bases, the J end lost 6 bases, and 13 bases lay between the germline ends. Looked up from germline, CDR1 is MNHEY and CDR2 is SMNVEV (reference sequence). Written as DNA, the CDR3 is TGTGCCAGCAGTTTTGTGGCACCGCCGGATACGCAGTATTTT. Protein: CASSFVAPPDTQYF.

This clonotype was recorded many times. The CDR3 DNA sequence: TGTGCCAGCAGCCTGGTCTCCTCGGGGCGAGAGACCCAGTACTTC. Residues: CASSLVSSGRETQYF. V gene TRBV7-8 combines with J gene TRBJ2-5; D is possibly TRBD1 or TRBD2 (5 bases each). Germline values: CDR1 SGHVS, CDR2 FQNEAQ. V shed 5 bases and J shed 4 bases, with 17 bases lying between them. The CDR3 is 15 amino acids.

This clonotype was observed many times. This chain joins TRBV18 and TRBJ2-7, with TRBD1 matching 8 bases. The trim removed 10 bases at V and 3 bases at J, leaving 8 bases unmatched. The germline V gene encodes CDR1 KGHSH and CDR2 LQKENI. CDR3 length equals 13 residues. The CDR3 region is CATKGTGDYEQYF. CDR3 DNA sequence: TGTGCCACCAAAGGGACAGGCGACTACGAGCAGTACTTC.

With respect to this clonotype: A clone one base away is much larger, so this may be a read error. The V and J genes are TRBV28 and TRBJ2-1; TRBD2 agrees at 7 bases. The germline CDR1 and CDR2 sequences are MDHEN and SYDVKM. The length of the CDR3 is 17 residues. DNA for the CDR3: TGTGCCGGCAGTTTATCGGACGGGGAGGGTCCCTACAATGAGCAGTTCTTC. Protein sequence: CAGSLSDGEGPYNEQFF. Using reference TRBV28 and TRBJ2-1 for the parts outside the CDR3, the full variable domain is DVKVTQSSRYLVKRTGEKVFLECVQDMDHENMFWYRQDPGLGLRLIYFSYDVKMKEKGDIPEGYSVSREKKERFSLILESASTNQTSMYLCAGSLSDGEGPYNEQFFGPGTRLTVL.

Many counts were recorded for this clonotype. CDR3 sequence: CSARDPSRREYGIHTDTQYF. In DNA form, the CDR3 reads TGCAGTGCTAGAGATCCCTCGCGGCGGGAGTACGGCATCCACACAGATACGCAGTATTTT. The rearrangement links TRBV20-1 to TRBJ2-3; 7 bases align to TRBD2. Germline V CDR1 and CDR2: DFQATT, SNEGSKA (reference sequence). This CDR3 spans 20 amino acids. V trimming: 0 bases; J trimming: 2 bases; junction bases outside the gene matches: 20.

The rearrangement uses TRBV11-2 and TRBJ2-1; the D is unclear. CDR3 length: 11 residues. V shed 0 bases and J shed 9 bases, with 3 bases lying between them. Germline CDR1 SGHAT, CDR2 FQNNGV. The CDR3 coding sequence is TGTGCCAGCAGCTTAGAACCTGAGCAGTTCTTC. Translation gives CASSLEPEQFF.